The 30 T cell receptor beta chains below all came from one sample that was sequenced in a study of cytomegalovirus exposure and HLA in healthy donors. The PCR made use of 60 Vbeta and 13 Jbeta primers. Repertoires were generated with immunoSEQ multiplex PCR, while TCRdb's copy carries only in-frame clones and drops some. The sample includes fewer than 200,000 clones, 80% to 90% of them seen just once. The material sequenced was PBMCs. These receptors all stem from a woman aged 18 to 35 in good health and CMV-seronegative.

V gene TRBV11-2 combines with J gene TRBJ2-1; D perhaps matches TRBD1 (5 bases). Trimming stripped 2 bases from V and 4 bases from J, with 12 bases between. The CDR3 extends over 15 amino acids. Germline assignment: CDR1 SGHAT and CDR2 FQNNGV. CDR3 sequence (DNA): TGTGCCAGCAGCTTAATAGCTAGGGGTTACAATGAGCAGTTCTTC. It encodes CASSLIARGYNEQFF.

This clone turned up a few times. CDR3 nucleotide sequence: TGTGCCAGCAGCTTAGGGTCGGCGGGCTCCTACGAGCAGTACTTC. Translation gives CASSLGSAGSYEQYF. The J gene is TRBJ2-7, the V gene TRBV5-6, with D possibly TRBD2 on 5 matching bases. Germline CDR1 is SGHDT and CDR2 is YYEEEE. Trimming left V 2 bases short and J 0 bases short, with 12 bases between. The CDR3 runs 15 residues.

This rearrangement joins TRBV12-5 to TRBJ2-1; TRBD2 might be the D (5 bases). Germline V gene sequence: CDR1 LGHNT, CDR2 FRNRAP. The V end lost 7 bases, the J end lost 9 bases, and 16 bases lay between the germline ends. The CDR3 spans 13 residues. CDR3 residues: CASATRAWGEQFF. CDR3 nucleotides: TGTGCTAGTGCCACGAGGGCGTGGGGTGAGCAGTTCTTC. The variable domain in full, with the rest retrieved from reference TRBV12-5 and TRBJ2-1, is DARVTQTPRHKVTEMGQEVTMRCQPILGHNTVFWYRQTMMQGLELLAYFRNRAPLDDSGMPKDRFSAEMPDATLATLKIQPSEPRDSAVYFCASATRAWGEQFFGPGTRLTVL.

The chain uses TRBV10-2 and TRBJ2-7; possibly TRBD1 for D (7 bases). Looked up from germline, CDR1 is WSHSY and CDR2 is SAAADI. Trimming pared 6 bases from V and 3 bases from J, leaving 21 bases between. CDR3 length: 16 residues. CDR3 coding DNA: TGCGCCAGCAGGGAGGGACAGATCCTGGCAAACTACGAGCAGTACTTC. Its protein product is CASREGQILANYEQYF.

To note about this clone: At one end, the junction sequence differs from germline, possibly due to a read error. Distinct nucleotide sequences in the sample also encode this CDR3. The rearrangement uses TRBV5-5 and TRBJ2-7; perhaps TRBD1 as D (6 bases). The germline V gene has CDR1 SGHKS and CDR2 YYEKEE (reference sequence). This CDR3 comprises 13 residues. The CDR3 here is CASSLTDSYEQYF. In DNA, the CDR3 is TGCGCCAGCAGCTTGACGGACAGCTACGAGCAGTACTTC.

The gene calls are TRBV5-1 and TRBJ1-1; no clear D gene. The CDR3 has 13 residues. V was cut by 0 bases and J by 1 base, with 4 bases left in between. Germline V gene sequence: CDR1 SGHRS, CDR2 YFSETQ. CDR3 in amino acids: CASSLAGNTEAFF. CDR3 coding DNA: TGCGCCAGCAGCTTGGCCGGGAACACTGAAGCTTTCTTT. The full variable domain, in which reference TRBV5-1 and TRBJ1-1 provide the parts outside the CDR3, is KAGVTQTPRYLIKTRGQQVTLSCSPISGHRSVSWYQQTPGQGLQFLFEYFSETQRNKGNFPGRFSGRQFSNSRSEMNVSTLELGDSALYLCASSLAGNTEAFFGQGTRLTVV.

The chain employs TRBV10-2 and TRBJ2-2; TRBD2 matches at 8 bases. CDR3 size: 17 residues. Germline CDR1 WSHSY, CDR2 SAAADI. V shed 7 bases, J shed 3 bases, and the junction held 13 bases outside the gene matches. The CDR3 spells CASIGGRSASDTGELFF. For the CDR3, the DNA is TGCGCCAGCATTGGCGGGAGGTCGGCAAGTGACACCGGGGAGCTGTTTTTT.

This clone was observed a few times. The chain uses TRBV5-4 and TRBJ2-2; TRBD2 agrees at 11 bases. The ends lost 2 bases at V and 4 bases at J; junction bases unmatched: 4. Per the germline V gene, CDR1 is SGHNT and CDR2 is YYREEE (reference sequence). CDR3 size: 16 residues. This CDR3 is CASSLRGLAGTGELFF. The CDR3 region has the DNA TGTGCCAGCAGCTTAAGAGGACTAGCGGGCACCGGGGAGCTGTTTTTT. The variable domain in full, completed from reference TRBV5-4 and TRBJ2-2, reads ETGVTQSPTHLIKTRGQQVTLRCSSQSGHNTVSWYQQALGQGPQFIFQYYREEENGRGNFPPRFSGLQFPNYSSELNVNALELDDSALYLCASSLRGLAGTGELFFGEGSRLTVL.

This chain joins TRBV6-1 and TRBJ2-1; 7 nucleotides match TRBD1. The length of the CDR3 is 15 residues. The germline CDR1 and CDR2 sequences are MNHNS and SASEGT. The J segment lost 1 base and the V segment lost 8 bases, leaving 8 bases of the junction unmatched. The CDR3 loop is CASRSAQGSYNEQFF. In nucleotides, the CDR3 is TGTGCCAGCCGATCAGCACAGGGGTCCTACAATGAGCAGTTCTTC.

This chain connects TRBV27 to TRBJ2-1; 9 bases map to TRBD2. The V gene end was trimmed by 4 bases and the J gene end by 4 bases; junction bases not matched to a gene: 8. CDR1 is MNHEY and CDR2 is SMNVEV in the germline V gene (reference sequence). The CDR3 runs to 16 residues. The CDR3: CASSSLAGGNYNEQFF. CDR3 DNA sequence: TGTGCCAGCAGTTCCCTCGCGGGAGGGAATTACAATGAGCAGTTCTTC.

The V gene is TRBV7-2, the J gene TRBJ2-3; D perhaps matches TRBD1 (5 bases). CDR1 and CDR2 (germline): SGHTA, FQGNSA. This CDR3 contains 16 residues. Trimming left V 5 bases short and J 0 bases short, with 15 bases between. The CDR3 loop reads CASSPVFGASTDTQYF. DNA of the CDR3: TGTGCCAGCAGCCCGGTCTTTGGGGCTAGCACAGATACGCAGTATTTT.

The rearrangement joins TRBV5-1 to TRBJ1-5; 8 bases agree with TRBD1. This CDR3 region has 15 residues. V trimming: 4 bases; J trimming: 2 bases; junction bases outside the gene matches: 5. The germline V gene encodes CDR1 SGHRS and CDR2 YFSETQ. The CDR3 reads CASSLAGGRNQPQHF. In DNA, the CDR3 is TGCGCCAGCAGCCTCGCAGGGGGCCGCAATCAGCCCCAGCATTTT.

This chain joins TRBV7-9 and TRBJ1-1; D unresolved. The CDR3 is 14 residues long. Looked up from germline, CDR1 is SEHNR and CDR2 is FQNEAQ (reference sequence). With 1 base removed from V and 0 bases from J, the gap between germline ends came to 6 bases. CDR3 residues: CASSLGHLNTEAFF. In DNA, the CDR3 is TGTGCCAGCAGCTTAGGGCACCTGAACACTGAAGCTTTCTTT.

This rearrangement joins TRBV29-1 to TRBJ2-7; maybe TRBD1 (7 bases). Trimming stripped 1 base from V and 3 bases from J, with 13 bases between. This CDR3 is built from 14 residues. Germline V gene data show CDR1 as SQVTM and CDR2 as ANQGSEA. The CDR3 sequence is CSVEGGAGGYEQYF. The DNA for the CDR3 is TGCAGCGTTGAAGGGGGGGCAGGGGGCTACGAGCAGTACTTC.

J is TRBJ2-1 and V is TRBV7-9; possible D gene TRBD2, 7 bases. V gave up 5 bases and J gave up 12 bases, with 23 bases separating them. This CDR3 contains 15 residues. Germline V gene sequence: CDR1 SEHNR, CDR2 FQNEAQ (reference sequence). CDR3 sequence (DNA): TGTGCCAGCAGCAAAGGGGGGGGCTCATCCCTATCGCAGTTCTTC. Protein product: CASSKGGGSSLSQFF.

The rearrangement joins TRBV10-3 to TRBJ1-6; no definite D call. Trimming pared 8 bases from V and 10 bases from J, leaving 12 bases between. Germline values: CDR1 ENHRY, CDR2 SYGVKD. The CDR3 is made up of 12 amino acids. The chain's CDR3 is CAISGIDSPLHF. CDR3 DNA sequence: TGTGCCATCTCAGGCATTGACTCACCCCTCCACTTT.

The V gene is TRBV5-6, the J gene TRBJ1-2; D perhaps matches TRBD1 (5 bases). The germline V gene has CDR1 SGHDT and CDR2 YYEEEE. V was shortened by 0 bases and J by 1 base, with 22 bases between the two germline ends. The CDR3 totals 19 residues. The CDR3 nucleotides are TGTGCCAGCAGCTTGGCAACAGGATTCGTAGACGTCTTTAACTATGGCTACACCTTC. Protein product: CASSLATGFVDVFNYGYTF.

This clone showed up just a few times. The chain recombines TRBV6-6 with TRBJ2-3; possibly TRBD2 for D (5 bases). Germline assignment: CDR1 MNHNY and CDR2 SVGAGI (reference sequence). This CDR3 spans 16 amino acids. V shed 0 bases and J shed 3 bases, with 13 bases lying between them. The CDR3 bases are TGTGCCAGCAGTTACTCGAACTCGCTAGCAACAGATACGCAGTATTTT. Translation gives CASSYSNSLATDTQYF.

This chain links TRBV4-1 with TRBJ2-3; 7 bases map to TRBD2. Germline lookup yields CDR1 MGHRA and CDR2 YSYEKL. J was trimmed by 2 bases and V by 2 bases; bases with no gene match: 16. The CDR3 consists of 19 residues. The CDR3 sequence is CASSQRGGSGLADTDTQYF. As DNA, the CDR3 is TGCGCCAGCAGCCAAAGAGGCGGGTCGGGGCTAGCGGACACAGATACGCAGTATTTT.

V gene TRBV5-1 combines with J gene TRBJ2-1, with 10 bases lining up with TRBD2. Germline CDR1 is SGHRS and CDR2 is YFSETQ. V lost 2 bases and J lost 9; bases outside the gene matches: 8. The CDR3 covers 15 residues. The DNA for the CDR3 is TGCGCCAGCAGCTTCGTAGCGGGAGGTCCGCCTGAGCAGTTCTTC. This translates into CASSFVAGGPPEQFF.

In DNA form, the CDR3 reads TGTGCCAGTAGTATACCGGGGACAGGGAACCAGCCCCAGCATTTT. The encoded protein is CASSIPGTGNQPQHF. The chain combines TRBV19 with TRBJ1-5, with 9 bases fitting TRBD1. CDR3 length: 15 residues. From germline, CDR1 is LNHDA and CDR2 SQIVND (reference sequence). Trimming removed 2 bases from V and 7 bases from J; junction bases left unmatched: 6.

V and J are TRBV4-1 and TRBJ2-1; D is undetermined. With 1 base removed from V and 12 bases from J, the gap between germline ends came to 7 bases. Germline V CDR1 and CDR2: MGHRA, YSYEKL. This CDR3 has 11 amino acids. DNA for the CDR3: TGCGCCAGCAGCCAAGTTGAGGCGCAGTTCTTC. It translates to CASSQVEAQFF.

The chain is built from TRBV5-4 and TRBJ1-3, with D possibly being TRBD1 (6 bases). The V gene's germline CDR1 is SGHNT and CDR2 YYREEE (reference sequence). V was cut by 3 bases and J by 4 bases, with 14 bases left in between. The CDR3 is made up of 15 amino acids. CDR3 sequence: CASSSRDTGGNTIYF. The CDR3 DNA is TGTGCCAGCAGCTCCCGGGACACGGGCGGAAACACCATATATTTT. Filled out from reference TRBV5-4 and TRBJ1-3, the complete variable domain reads ETGVTQSPTHLIKTRGQQVTLRCSSQSGHNTVSWYQQALGQGPQFIFQYYREEENGRGNFPPRFSGLQFPNYSSELNVNALELDDSALYLCASSSRDTGGNTIYFGEGSWLTVV.

J is TRBJ2-7 and V is TRBV14, with TRBD2 matching over 7 bases. CDR3 length: 15 residues. V shed 1 base and J 3 bases; nucleotides not matched to a gene: 6. Looked up from germline, CDR1 is SGHDN and CDR2 is FVKESK. This CDR3 reads CASSQARDYHYEQYF. In DNA, the CDR3 is TGTGCCAGCAGCCAAGCCCGGGACTACCACTACGAGCAGTACTTC.

V is TRBV5-5 and J is TRBJ2-7, with D possibly being TRBD1 (5 bases). The germline V gene has CDR1 SGHKS and CDR2 YYEKEE (reference sequence). This CDR3 has 15 amino acids. Trimming cost V 4 bases and J 4 bases, with 18 bases left between them. CDR3 coding DNA: TGTGCCAGCAGCGTTGGGTTCGGACAACCATACGAGCAGTACTTC. It yields the protein CASSVGFGQPYEQYF.

The V call is TRBV5-8, the J call TRBJ2-7; TRBD1 agrees at 10 bases. V trimming: 4 bases; J trimming: 4 bases; junction bases outside the gene matches: 11. The CDR3 consists of 16 residues. Germline V gene data show CDR1 as SGHTS and CDR2 as YDEGEE. The CDR3 DNA reads as TGTGCCAGCAGCGCGTACCAGACAGGGGGCGGGTACGAGCAGTACTTC. It is translated as CASSAYQTGGGYEQYF.

The chain combines TRBV18 with TRBJ1-1; 12 positions match TRBD1. Germline assignment: CDR1 KGHSH and CDR2 LQKENI. The ends lost 3 bases at V and 3 bases at J; junction bases unmatched: 11. This CDR3 contains 18 residues. The CDR3 loop is CASSPNPGTGGEDTEAFF. The CDR3 nucleotides are TGTGCCAGCTCACCCAACCCCGGGACAGGGGGCGAGGACACTGAAGCTTTCTTT. Based on the CDR3 plus reference TRBV18 and TRBJ1-1, the full variable domain is NAGVMQNPRHLVRRRGQEARLRCSPMKGHSHVYWYRQLPEEGLKFMVYLQKENIIDESGMPKERFSAEFPKEGPSILRIQQVVRGDSAAYFCASSPNPGTGGEDTEAFFGQGTRLTVV.

The chain couples TRBV5-1 to TRBJ2-2, with TRBD2 as a possible D gene (5 bases). Germline V gene lookup returns CDR1 SGHRS and CDR2 YFSETQ. This CDR3 comprises 14 residues. V lost 7 bases to trimming and J lost 3 bases, with 13 bases between them. In nucleotides, the CDR3 is TGCGCCAGCCGGGCGGGTAGGGACACCGGGGAGCTGTTTTTT. Translation: CASRAGRDTGELFF.

V is TRBV7-9 and J is TRBJ2-5, with D maybe TRBD1 (6 bases). Germline lookup yields CDR1 SEHNR and CDR2 FQNEAQ (reference sequence). The ends were cut back, 5 bases at V and 5 bases at J, with 12 bases in the middle. The CDR3 contains 13 residues. CDR3 sequence reads: CASSERDTETQYF. In nucleotides, the CDR3 is TGTGCCAGCAGCGAAAGGGACACCGAGACCCAGTACTTC.

This clone was seen only once. It is unclear where the CDR3 begins or ends on the DNA, so no DNA is shown, and the CDR3 is as TCRdb lists it. The rearrangement links TRBV28 to TRBJ2-3; the table's D call, TRBD2, was not checked against the DNA. The CDR3 contains 17 residues when both ends are counted. Germline V gene data show CDR1 as MDHEN and CDR2 as SYDVKM. The CDR3: CASSLGMGGSFTDTQYF.